This T cell receptor (beta chain) came from a study of early T cells in non-severe SARS-CoV-2 infection. Study details: Bulk RNA taken from unsorted whole blood was sequenced, leaving chains unpaired.

A single record per CDR3 protein comes from TCRdb applying MiXCR to the 5' RACE reads. Here the sample spans tens of thousands of distinct CDR3 sequences, 6% to 7% being singletons. This clonotype was seen repeatedly, ten times or more. CDR1 is SEHNR, CDR2 FQNEAQ, per germline (reference sequence). V shed 5 bases and J shed 2 bases, with 3 bases lying between them. The CDR3 loop spans 11 amino acids. The material sequenced was whole blood, taken at baseline. The sequence was collected from an adult who was a healthcare worker with PCR-confirmed SARS-CoV-2 infection or an uninfected control (not recorded which). The chain recombines TRBV7-9 with TRBJ1-1; D gene uncertain. This CDR3 is CASSQNTEAFF. DNA for the CDR3: TGTGCCAGCAGCCAAAACACTGAAGCTTTCTTT.